These 8 T cell receptor beta chains came from one sample sequenced in a study of identifying expanded T cells in peripheral blood. Produced via immunoSEQ multiplex PCR; TCRdb's table is partial and in-frame only. The sample includes roughly 130,000 clones, approximately 86% of them seen just once. Sequencing used blood. The receptors were gathered from a person aged 18 to 70 in good health.

This sequence joins TRBV7-2 and TRBJ2-3; D is unresolved. This CDR3 has 16 residues. Looked up from germline, CDR1 is SGHTA and CDR2 is FQGNSA. Trimming left V 6 bases short and J 4 bases short, with 20 bases between. In DNA form, the CDR3 reads TGTGCCAGCAGTCCGGACGCTTACTTTGGGTCAGATACGCAGTATTTT. Its translation: CASSPDAYFGSDTQYF.

The chain uses TRBV5-4 and TRBJ1-3; D gene unclear. The germline V gene encodes CDR1 SGHNT and CDR2 YYREEE (reference sequence). The CDR3 length is 15 residues. Between the trimmed V and J ends, which lost 5 bases and 0 bases, there was a span of 12 bases. CDR3: CASSLDGSSGNTIYF. CDR3 nucleotides: TGTGCCAGCAGTCTCGACGGGAGCTCTGGAAACACCATATATTTT. Together with reference TRBV5-4 and TRBJ1-3, the CDR3 gives the full variable domain: ETGVTQSPTHLIKTRGQQVTLRCSSQSGHNTVSWYQQALGQGPQFIFQYYREEENGRGNFPPRFSGLQFPNYSSELNVNALELDDSALYLCASSLDGSSGNTIYFGEGSWLTVV.

The chain uses TRBV5-8 and TRBJ2-2; TRBD1 agrees at 8 bases. The CDR3 loop spans 14 amino acids. V was pared by 4 bases and J by 5 bases, with 4 bases of the junction left unmatched. Germline lookup yields CDR1 SGHTS and CDR2 YDEGEE. The CDR3, as DNA: TGTGCCAGCAGCGCAGGGGGCTATACCGGGGAGCTGTTTTTT. It yields the protein CASSAGGYTGELFF.

This chain connects TRBV7-7 to TRBJ2-1; 14 bases are shared with TRBD2. Germline values: CDR1 SSHAT, CDR2 FNYEAQ (reference sequence). Germline trimming cut 5 bases from V and 6 bases from J; bases unmatched to any gene: 9. This CDR3 spans 17 amino acids. The CDR3 nucleotides are TGTGCCAGCAGCCGACAGGCCGGGACTAGCGGGAGCAATGAGCAGTTCTTC. This encodes CASSRQAGTSGSNEQFF.

V is TRBV7-3 and J is TRBJ2-5, with D possibly matching TRBD2 (5 bases). The germline V and J ends were trimmed by 8 bases and 3 bases, with 13 bases remaining between them. Per the germline V gene, CDR1 is SGHTA and CDR2 is FQGTGA. The CDR3 sequence is 13 residues long. CDR3 in DNA: TGTGCCAGCGCTGCTAGCCGGGAAGAGACCCAGTACTTC. This encodes CASAASREETQYF. Combining the CDR3 with reference TRBV7-3 and TRBJ2-5 gives the whole variable domain GAGVSQTPSNKVTEKGKYVELRCDPISGHTALYWYRQSLGQGPEFLIYFQGTGAADDSGLPNDRFFAVRPEGSVSTLKIQRTERGDSAVYLCASAASREETQYFGPGTRLLVL.

The chain is built from TRBV6-1 and TRBJ2-7; the D gene is possibly TRBD2 (7 bases). With 1 base removed from V and 5 bases from J, the gap between germline ends came to 15 bases. Per germline, CDR1 MNHNS and CDR2 SASEGT. The CDR3 length is 15 residues. The DNA of the CDR3 is TGTGCCAGCAGTGAAGGTGGAGGGGGGGCTCACGAGCAGTACTTC. Residues: CASSEGGGGAHEQYF.

The chain links TRBV9 to TRBJ1-5; D possibly corresponds to TRBD1 (5 bases). The CDR3 length is 15 residues. Germline V gene data show CDR1 as SGDLS and CDR2 as YYNGEE. V was shortened by 3 bases and J by 3 bases, with 13 bases between the two germline ends. CDR3 amino acids: CASSDVGRINQPQHF. The DNA of the CDR3 is TGTGCCAGCAGCGACGTGGGGCGGATCAATCAGCCCCAGCATTTT.

This clone was picked up many times. V is TRBV19 and J is TRBJ1-6; a weak D match, TRBD1 (6 bases). The germline V gene has CDR1 LNHDA and CDR2 SQIVND (reference sequence). The CDR3 loop spans 16 amino acids. V dropped 4 bases and J dropped 6 bases, with 16 bases sitting between them. CDR3 DNA sequence: TGTGCCAGTAGTACCCTGGACAGTTCGAGTAATTCACCCCTCCACTTT. Residues: CASSTLDSSSNSPLHF.